The T cell receptor (beta chain) described here comes from a study of CD8 T cells in ankylosing spondylitis (dated by TCRdb to 2017 to 2019). For the wider study: To find TCR variants linked to disease, the study profiled T cell receptor beta repertoires in ankylosing spondylitis patients and healthy donors. In total, the full study cohort was made up of 95 to 110 healthy donors and approximately 24 ankylosing spondylitis patients. Peripheral blood samples were taken, and synovial fluid was additionally collected from ankylosing spondylitis patients. Results and caveats for the whole study, not just this receptor: The disease-linked clones were reported to be significantly enriched in matched synovial fluid samples from ankylosing spondylitis patients. Some of the motif variants had been reported before in the synovial fluid and blood of reactive arthritis patients, a finding that suggests common disease-initiation mechanisms. Blood from ankylosing spondylitis patients appeared to be characterized by a TCR beta motif made up of 8 or 9 highly homologous amino acid variants. The disease-linked clones showed a CD8+ phenotype and occurred at relatively low frequencies in peripheral blood.

Sequencing instrument: Illumina HiSeq 2500. Quantitative 5'-RACE with molecular barcodes was used to prepare TCR beta libraries. The authors' pipeline ran thus. A new computational method based on a probabilistic model of VDJ rearrangement was used to identify disease-linked TCR variants. TCRdb trimmed the raw reads at Q25, called clones with MiXCR and kept productive beta chains. One record per CDR3 amino acid sequence lists the most common genes and DNA. None of the V and J calls come from the authors' own analysis; TCRdb made them. Present in this sample are some 350,000 distinct CDR3 sequences, approximately 15% of which were seen just once. Of the sample, approximately 1.1% falls within the top ten clones. Sequences ENHRY (CDR1) and SYGVKD (CDR2) are obtained from the germline V gene. Between the V and J ends, shortened by 3 bases and 0 bases respectively, the junction contains 11 bases. The cysteine opens and the phenylalanine closes a CDR3 of 15 amino acids. Just the 45-base CDR3 DNA is kept, in frame starting at base 1.

This clonotype was observed a few times. Its antigen is currently not known. Base qualities are missing; no much larger clone stands one base away. Recombination joined TRBV10-3 with TRBJ1-1; the D gene assignment is ambiguous. Sample: blood, either unsorted or a sorted T cell fraction (not recorded which). The sequence was obtained from a male donor with ankylosing spondylitis or in good health (not recorded which). The sequence in DNA is TGTGCCATCAGTGATTCGCGGCAACTGAACACTGAAGCTTTCTTT. Its protein reads: CAISDSRQLNTEAFF.